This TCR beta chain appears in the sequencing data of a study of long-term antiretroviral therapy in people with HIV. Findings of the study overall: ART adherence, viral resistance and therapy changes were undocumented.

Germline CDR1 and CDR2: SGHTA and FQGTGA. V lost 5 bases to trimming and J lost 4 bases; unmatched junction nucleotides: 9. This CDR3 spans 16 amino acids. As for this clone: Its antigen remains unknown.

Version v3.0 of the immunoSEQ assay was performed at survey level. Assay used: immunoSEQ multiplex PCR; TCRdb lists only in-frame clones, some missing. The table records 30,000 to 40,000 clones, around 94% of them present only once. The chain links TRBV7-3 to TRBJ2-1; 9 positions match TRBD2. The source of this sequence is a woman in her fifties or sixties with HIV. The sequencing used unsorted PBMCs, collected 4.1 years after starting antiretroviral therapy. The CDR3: CASSAQSGGTYNEQFF. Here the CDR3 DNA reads TGTGCCAGCAGCGCCCAGAGCGGGGGGACTTACAATGAGCAGTTCTTC.